The T cell receptor (beta chain) under discussion was sequenced for a study of blood T cells in healthy people across ages. Study-wide results and caveats: Age advanced and TCR beta diversity per million T cells fell, roughly linearly. The long-lived group displayed more naive CD4+ cells, plus higher diversity, than the aged donors did.

Isolating PBMCs gave at least 6 million of these cells per sample. This clonotype was counted between two and nine times. Its antigen is as yet unknown. Germline-derived CDR1 and CDR2 are SNHLY and FYNNEI. The CDR3 is 16 amino acids. V lost 2 bases to trimming and J lost 5 bases, with 16 bases between them. Combining a sample-barcoded 5' primer with a J-beta primer mix, a second PCR ran for roughly 6 to 12 cycles. TCRdb used MiXCR to reprocess the 5' RACE reads, holding one entry per CDR3 protein. The table has roughly 1,500,000 distinct CDR3 sequences, around two fifths seen once; the top ten hold around 8%.

Sequencing used blood. The chain carries TRBV2 and TRBJ2-1; possible D gene TRBD2, 6 bases. This TCR came from a woman aged 18-29 years in good health. The CDR3 spells CASSELGSGRHNEQFF. CDR3 DNA: TGTGCCAGCAGTGAATTAGGAAGCGGGCGACACAATGAGCAGTTCTTC.